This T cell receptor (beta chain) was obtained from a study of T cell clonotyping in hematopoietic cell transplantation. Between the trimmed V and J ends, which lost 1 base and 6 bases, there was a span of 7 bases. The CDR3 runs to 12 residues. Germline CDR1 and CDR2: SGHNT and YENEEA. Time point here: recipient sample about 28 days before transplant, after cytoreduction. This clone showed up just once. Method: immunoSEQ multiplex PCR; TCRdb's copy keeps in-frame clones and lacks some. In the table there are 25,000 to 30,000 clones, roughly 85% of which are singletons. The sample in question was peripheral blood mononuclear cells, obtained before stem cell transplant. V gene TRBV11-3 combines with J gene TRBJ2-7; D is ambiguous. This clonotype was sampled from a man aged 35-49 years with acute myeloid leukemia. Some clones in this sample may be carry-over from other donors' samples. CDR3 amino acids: CASSLGGLEQYF. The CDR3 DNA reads TGTGCCAGCAGCTTAGGGGGTCTCGAGCAGTACTTC.